A single sample gave rise to the 26 T cell receptor beta chains below, sequenced in a study of blood T cell repertoires in COVID-19. The assay was immunoSEQ multiplex PCR, and TCRdb's table has in-frame clones only and misses some. This sample yields fewer than 85,000 clones, of which around four fifths are seen a single time; about a sixth belongs to the top ten. Sequencing was carried out using peripheral blood. Receptors were obtained from an older woman with acute or convalescent COVID-19.

Worth noting for this clone: The same CDR3 can be traced to other DNA sequences in this sample. This chain uses TRBV6-5 with TRBJ1-2; TRBD1 aligns across 8 bases. The CDR3 covers 14 residues. V lost 8 bases to trimming and J lost 5 bases; unmatched junction nucleotides: 10. Germline assignment: CDR1 MNHEY and CDR2 SVGAGI. The CDR3 DNA reads as TGTGCCAGCGGCTCCGGGACAGGACTATATGGCTACACCTTC. This translates into CASGSGTGLYGYTF.

CDR3 region: CASSVVPGLAGVSTDTQYF. Here the CDR3 DNA reads TGTGCCAGCAGCGTAGTACCGGGACTAGCGGGGGTAAGCACAGATACGCAGTATTTT. The chain joins TRBV9 to TRBJ2-3; 14 bases align to TRBD2. Germline V gene sequence: CDR1 SGDLS, CDR2 YYNGEE. The J segment lost 0 bases and the V segment lost 0 bases, leaving 6 bases of the junction unmatched. The length of the CDR3 is 19 residues. The whole variable domain, filled in from reference TRBV9 and TRBJ2-3, reads DSGVTQTPKHLITATGQRVTLRCSPRSGDLSVYWYQQSLDQGLQFLIQYYNGEERAKGNILERFSAQQFPDLHSELNLSSLELGDSALYFCASSVVPGLAGVSTDTQYFGPGTRLTVL.

This clone was observed once. The CDR3 loop reads CASMGREGGKLFF. CDR3 DNA: TGTGCCAGCATGGGGAGGGAAGGAGGAAAACTGTTTTTT. V gene TRBV2 combines with J gene TRBJ1-4; no definite D call. Deletions cut 7 bases from V and 10 bases from J, with 16 bases between. The CDR3 is made up of 13 amino acids. Germline CDR1 reads SNHLY; CDR2 reads FYNNEI. Full variable domain (missing parts from reference TRBV2 and TRBJ1-4): EPEVTQTPSHQVTQMGQEVILRCVPISNHLYFYWYRQILGQKVEFLVSFYNNEISEKSEIFDDQFSVERPDGSNFTLKIRSTKLEDSAMYFCASMGREGGKLFFGSGTQLSVL.

The chain joins TRBV7-2 to TRBJ2-3; TRBD2 might be the D (5 bases). CDR3 length: 14 residues. CDR1 and CDR2 (germline): SGHTA, FQGNSA. V gave up 0 bases and J gave up 1 base, with 5 bases separating them. In DNA form, the CDR3 reads TGTGCCAGCAGCTTAGCGCGGGGCACAGATACGCAGTATTTT. Residues: CASSLARGTDTQYF.

V usage is TRBV19 and J usage is TRBJ1-2; a weak D match, TRBD1 (5 bases). V lost 0 bases to trimming and J lost 7 bases, with 9 bases between them. Germline V gene data show CDR1 as LNHDA and CDR2 as SQIVND (reference sequence). The CDR3 is 13 amino acids. The CDR3 sequence is CASSIDGGTGYTF. In nucleotides, the CDR3 is TGTGCCAGTAGTATAGATGGGGGGACTGGCTACACCTTC.

This clone has a single count. The chain combines TRBV5-8 with TRBJ2-7, with 14 bases lining up with TRBD2. V lost 4 bases, J lost 5 bases, and 2 bases stayed unmatched. Germline loops: CDR1 SGHTS, CDR2 YDEGEE. The CDR3 has 14 residues. CDR3 loop: CASSVGLAGDEQYF. CDR3 nucleotides: TGTGCCAGCAGCGTGGGACTAGCGGGAGACGAGCAGTACTTC.

This clone occurred a few times. The chain links TRBV30 to TRBJ1-3; D might be TRBD1 (5 bases). Germline values: CDR1 GTSNPN, CDR2 SVGIG (reference sequence). Trimming pared 3 bases from V and 0 bases from J, leaving 18 bases between. This CDR3 is 17 amino acids long. CDR3: CAWSTGTLTSSGNTIYF. The DNA for the CDR3 is TGTGCCTGGAGCACCGGGACTCTAACTAGCTCTGGAAACACCATATATTTT.

This chain's CDR3 is CASSLLAGDKREQYF. The CDR3 nucleotides are TGTGCCAGCAGCCTACTAGCGGGGGACAAGCGGGAGCAGTACTTC. The rearrangement links TRBV5-6 to TRBJ2-7; the match to TRBD2 covers 11 bases. The trim removed 4 bases at V and 7 bases at J, leaving 10 bases unmatched. Germline CDR1 SGHDT, CDR2 YYEEEE. The CDR3 loop spans 15 amino acids.

Here the CDR3 reads CASSRTLGGYGYTF. The CDR3 DNA reads as TGTGCCAGCAGCCGAACCCTAGGGGGCTATGGCTACACCTTC. The chain couples TRBV6-6 to TRBJ1-2; tentative D call: TRBD1 (6 bases). V was shortened by 6 bases and J by 4 bases, with 15 bases between the two germline ends. Germline V gives CDR1 MNHNY, CDR2 SVGAGI (reference sequence). The CDR3 covers 14 residues.

This clone appeared a few times. This chain links TRBV5-4 with TRBJ2-2, with D perhaps matching TRBD2 (6 bases). The V gene's germline CDR1 is SGHNT and CDR2 YYREEE (reference sequence). The CDR3 consists of 15 residues. The V and J ends lost 3 bases and 1 base respectively, with 10 bases between them. The CDR3 sequence is CASSYLSGNTGELFF. CDR3 in DNA: TGTGCCAGCAGCTACCTTAGCGGGAACACCGGGGAGCTGTTTTTT.

The chain links TRBV11-3 to TRBJ1-1; D not certain. Germline assignment: CDR1 SGHNT and CDR2 YENEEA. The CDR3 sequence is 15 residues long. Between the trimmed V and J ends, which lost 1 base and 5 bases, there was a span of 14 bases. For the CDR3, the DNA is TGTGCCAGCAGCTTAGCGAACCGCCCGAGGACTGAAGCTTTCTTT. It yields the protein CASSLANRPRTEAFF.

This clone was recorded a few times. The chain is built from TRBV7-2 and TRBJ1-5; the D gene is possibly TRBD1 (5 bases). Germline values: CDR1 SGHTA, CDR2 FQGNSA. There are 14 residues in the CDR3. V lost 5 bases and J lost 6, with 14 bases in between. The CDR3 coding sequence is TGTGCCAGCAGCCCGGGGGGTTCGAGTCAGCCCCAGCATTTT. It codes for CASSPGGSSQPQHF.

As DNA, the CDR3 is TGTGCCAGTAGTATCCTAGTCAACTATGGCTACACCTTC. Translation gives CASSILVNYGYTF. This sequence joins TRBV19 and TRBJ1-2; D uncertain. The CDR3 sequence is 13 residues long. The ends were cut back, 3 bases at V and 2 bases at J, with 7 bases in the middle. The germline CDR1 and CDR2 sequences are LNHDA and SQIVND (reference sequence). Based on the CDR3 plus reference TRBV19 and TRBJ1-2, the full variable domain is DGGITQSPKYLFRKEGQNVTLSCEQNLNHDAMYWYRQDPGQGLRLIYYSQIVNDFQKGDIAEGYSVSREKKESFPLTVTSAQKNPTAFYLCASSILVNYGYTFGSGTRLTVV.

This chain connects TRBV11-1 to TRBJ2-3; 9 bases align to TRBD2. Trimming removed 5 bases from V and 3 bases from J; junction bases left unmatched: 3. This CDR3 has 14 amino acids. CDR1 SGHAT and CDR2 FQDESV come from the germline V gene (reference sequence). The CDR3 reads CASSPGLATDTQYF. The CDR3 nucleotides read TGTGCCAGCAGCCCCGGACTAGCGACAGATACGCAGTATTTT.

The chain has TRBV12-3 or TRBV12-4 and TRBJ2-2, with unresolved D. The V gene lost 2 bases and the J gene lost 1 base, with 2 bases spanning the gap. The CDR3 consists of 13 residues. CDR3 coding DNA: TGTGCCAGCAGTTTACAGAACACCGGGGAGCTGTTTTTT. Protein: CASSLQNTGELFF.

As concerns this clone: This sample includes further DNA sequences coding for the same CDR3. The V and J genes are TRBV6-5 and TRBJ1-1, with TRBD1 as a possible D gene (6 bases). Germline CDR1 and CDR2: MNHEY and SVGAGI. The CDR3 length is 13 residues. V lost 4 bases and J 1 base, leaving 7 bases between the germline ends. The CDR3 DNA reads TGTGCCAGCAGTTTGGGACAGAACACTGAAGCTTTCTTT. The encoded protein is CASSLGQNTEAFF.

The chain uses TRBV9 and TRBJ1-1; D uncertain. V shed 4 bases and J shed 1 base, with 11 bases lying between them. This CDR3 contains 14 residues. Germline values: CDR1 SGDLS, CDR2 YYNGEE. CDR3 residues: CASSLQFENTEAFF. The CDR3 coding sequence is TGTGCCAGCAGCCTGCAGTTTGAGAACACTGAAGCTTTCTTT.

The chain has TRBV5-5 and TRBJ1-2, with TRBD1 identical over 8 bases. Germline V CDR1 and CDR2: SGHKS, YYEKEE (reference sequence). Losses at the gene ends were 2 bases for V and 5 bases for J; bases not matched to a gene: 2. The CDR3 sequence is 13 residues long. CDR3 sequence reads: CASSFWTGYGYTF. CDR3 bases: TGTGCCAGCAGCTTCTGGACAGGGTATGGCTACACCTTC. Combining the CDR3 with reference TRBV5-5 and TRBJ1-2 gives the whole variable domain DAGVTQSPTHLIKTRGQQVTLRCSPISGHKSVSWYQQVLGQGPQFIFQYYEKEERGRGNFPDRFSARQFPNYSSELNVNALLLGDSALYLCASSFWTGYGYTFGSGTRLTVV.

The chain is built from TRBV11-2 and TRBJ2-2, with 11 nucleotides matching TRBD2. Per the germline V gene, CDR1 is SGHAT and CDR2 is FQNNGV. The CDR3 is 15 amino acids. V was pared by 6 bases and J by 5 bases, with 5 bases of the junction left unmatched. The CDR3 DNA sequence: TGTGCCAGCAGTGGGACTAGCGGACGAACCGGGGAGCTGTTTTTT. It yields the protein CASSGTSGRTGELFF. Drawing the rest from reference TRBV11-2 and TRBJ2-2, the complete variable domain is EAGVAQSPRYKIIEKRQSVAFWCNPISGHATLYWYQQILGQGPKLLIQFQNNGVVDDSQLPKDRFSAERLKGVDSTLKIQPAKLEDSAVYLCASSGTSGRTGELFFGEGSRLTVL.

The chain couples TRBV29-1 to TRBJ1-2, with TRBD1 matching 10 bases. Germline CDR1 reads SQVTM; CDR2 reads ANQGSEA. Trimming cost V 0 bases and J 10 bases; bases outside gene matches: 20. The CDR3 totals 18 residues. The CDR3: CSVEDPARTGGIGGDYTF. The CDR3 nucleotides read TGCAGCGTTGAAGATCCGGCCAGGACAGGGGGAATAGGAGGGGACTACACCTTC. The entire variable domain, with the rest obtained from reference TRBV29-1 and TRBJ1-2, is as follows: SAVISQKPSRDICQRGTSLTIQCQVDSQVTMMFWYRQQPGQSLTLIATANQGSEATYESGFVIDKFPISRPNLTFSTLTVSNMSPEDSSIYLCSVEDPARTGGIGGDYTFGSGTRLTVV.

This chain connects TRBV7-2 to TRBJ1-1; D not certain. The CDR3 totals 14 residues. Trimming cost V 5 bases and J 0 bases, with 10 bases left between them. In germline, CDR1 is SGHTA, CDR2 FQGNSA. DNA of the CDR3: TGTGCCAGCAGCGCGTATCCAATGAACACTGAAGCTTTCTTT. Its protein is CASSAYPMNTEAFF.

V usage is TRBV12-3 or TRBV12-4 and J usage is TRBJ1-6; possibly TRBD1 for D (5 bases). The CDR3 contains 13 residues. The germline V and J ends were trimmed by 4 bases and 8 bases, with 9 bases remaining between them. The DNA for the CDR3 is TGTGCCAGCAGTTCAAGCAGGGATTCACCCCTCCACTTT. Its translation: CASSSSRDSPLHF.

The chain joins TRBV11-3 to TRBJ2-1, with TRBD2 as a possible D gene (6 bases). V gave up 4 bases and J gave up 12 bases, with 10 bases separating them. The V gene's germline CDR1 is SGHNT and CDR2 YENEEA. The CDR3 covers 11 residues. In nucleotides, the CDR3 is TGTGCCAGCAGCTCGCGGGGAGGGCAGTTCTTC. The encoded protein is CASSSRGGQFF.

This sequence joins TRBV23-1 and TRBJ1-1; 8 bases align to TRBD1. TRBV23-1 is treated as an ORF (open reading frame) with a function not yet certain. Losses at the gene ends were 3 bases for V and 4 bases for J; bases not matched to a gene: 10. The CDR3 totals 16 residues. The CDR3 region has the DNA TGCGCCAGCAGTCATCCGACAGGGGAAGGAGGCACTGAAGCTTTCTTT. As protein: CASSHPTGEGGTEAFF.

The chain has TRBV5-4 and TRBJ2-3; 7 nucleotides match TRBD2. This CDR3 has 17 residues. V gave up 0 bases and J gave up 6 bases; unmatched junction bases: 13. The V gene's germline CDR1 is SGHNT and CDR2 YYREEE (reference sequence). The CDR3, as DNA: TGTGCCAGCAGCTTGGGGCGGGGGAGCGGGCCACGCGATACGCAGTATTTT. Protein sequence: CASSLGRGSGPRDTQYF.

This clone has just one count. The chain joins TRBV11-3 to TRBJ2-2; TRBD2 is a possible D gene (5 bases). Trimming cost V 2 bases and J 3 bases, with 10 bases left between them. The CDR3 is 15 amino acids. CDR1 SGHNT and CDR2 YENEEA come from the germline V gene. In DNA form, the CDR3 reads TGTGCCAGCAGCTTACCAGCGGATTACACCGGGGAGCTGTTTTTT. This translates into CASSLPADYTGELFF. Full variable domain (remainder filled in from reference TRBV11-3 and TRBJ2-2): EAGVVQSPRYKIIEKKQPVAFWCNPISGHNTLYWYLQNLGQGPELLIRYENEEAVDDSQLPKDRFSAERLKGVDSTLKIQPAELGDSAVYLCASSLPADYTGELFFGEGSRLTVL.